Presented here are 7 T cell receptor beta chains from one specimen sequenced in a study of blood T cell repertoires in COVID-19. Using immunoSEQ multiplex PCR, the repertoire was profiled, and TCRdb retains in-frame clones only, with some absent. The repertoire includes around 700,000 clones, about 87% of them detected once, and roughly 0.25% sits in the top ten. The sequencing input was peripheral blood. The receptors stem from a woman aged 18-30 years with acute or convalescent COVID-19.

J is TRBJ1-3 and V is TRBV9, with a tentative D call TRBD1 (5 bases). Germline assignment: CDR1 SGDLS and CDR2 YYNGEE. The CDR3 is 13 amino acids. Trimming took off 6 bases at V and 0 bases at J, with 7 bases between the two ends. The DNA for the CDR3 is TGTGCCAGCACAGGGTTCTCTGGAAACACCATATATTTT. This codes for CASTGFSGNTIYF. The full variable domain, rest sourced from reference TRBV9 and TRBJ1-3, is DSGVTQTPKHLITATGQRVTLRCSPRSGDLSVYWYQQSLDQGLQFLIQYYNGEERAKGNILERFSAQQFPDLHSELNLSSLELGDSALYFCASTGFSGNTIYFGEGSWLTVV.

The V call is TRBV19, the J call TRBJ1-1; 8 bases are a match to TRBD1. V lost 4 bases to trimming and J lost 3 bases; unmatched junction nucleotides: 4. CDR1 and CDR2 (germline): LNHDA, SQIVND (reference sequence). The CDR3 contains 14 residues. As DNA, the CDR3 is TGTGCCAGTAGTACGGGACAGGTTCACACTGAAGCTTTCTTT. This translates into CASSTGQVHTEAFF.

The CDR3 loop reads CASSPPGLAGETQYF. In nucleotides, the CDR3 is TGTGCCAGCAGCCCTCCGGGACTAGCGGGGGAGACCCAGTACTTC. The J gene is TRBJ2-5, the V gene TRBV7-9; 13 nucleotides line up with TRBD2. Trimming took 5 bases from V and 5 from J; bases not matched to a gene: 5. Germline CDR1 reads SEHNR; CDR2 reads FQNEAQ (reference sequence). The CDR3 runs 15 residues.

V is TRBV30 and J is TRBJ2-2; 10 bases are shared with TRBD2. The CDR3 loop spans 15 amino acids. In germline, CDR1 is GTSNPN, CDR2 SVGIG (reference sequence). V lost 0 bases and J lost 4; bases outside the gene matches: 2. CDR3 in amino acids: CAWSVTSGTTGELFF. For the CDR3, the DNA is TGTGCCTGGAGTGTAACTAGCGGGACCACCGGGGAGCTGTTTTTT.

In DNA, the CDR3 is TGTGCCAGCAGGGCAGGGGGCAGTCAGCCCCAGCATTTT. Its translation is CASRAGGSQPQHF. This rearrangement joins TRBV6-5 to TRBJ1-5; 8 positions agree with TRBD1. V lost 6 bases and J lost 6; bases outside the gene matches: 4. Looked up from germline, CDR1 is MNHEY and CDR2 is SVGAGI. There are 13 residues in the CDR3.

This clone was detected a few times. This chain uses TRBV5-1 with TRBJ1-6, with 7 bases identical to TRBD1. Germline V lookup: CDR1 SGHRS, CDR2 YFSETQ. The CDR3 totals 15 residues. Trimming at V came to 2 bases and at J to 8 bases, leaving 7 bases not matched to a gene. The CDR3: CASSFLGTAYSPLHF. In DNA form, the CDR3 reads TGCGCCAGCAGCTTCTTGGGGACAGCATATTCACCCCTCCACTTT.

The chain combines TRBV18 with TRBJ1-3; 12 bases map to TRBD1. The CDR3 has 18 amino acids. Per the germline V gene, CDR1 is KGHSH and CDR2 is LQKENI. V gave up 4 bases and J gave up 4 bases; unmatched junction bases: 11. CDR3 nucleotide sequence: TGTGCCAGCTCACAGATGACCGGGACAGGGGGCTCCGGAAACACCATATATTTT. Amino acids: CASSQMTGTGGSGNTIYF.